This T cell receptor (beta chain) was identified during a study of regulatory T cells in long-lasting Graves disease. This clonotype showed up many times. The antigen is undetermined. CDR1 and CDR2 from the germline V gene are SGHAT and FQNNGV. The CDR3 runs to 13 residues. V was clipped by 3 bases and J by 3 bases, with 6 bases between them. Time point: newly diagnosed GD, antithyroid drugs for less than 3 months. PBMCs were the source of the RNA used for TCR sequencing. Researchers made TCR beta libraries by using iRepertoire HTBI primers and running Arm-PCR on CDR3 regions. A single record per CDR3 protein comes from TCRdb applying MiXCR to the multiplex PCR reads. Found here are 450,000 to 650,000 distinct CDR3 sequences, about 16% of them singletons; the top ten hold around 25%. Study findings and constraints: The number of shared public clonotypes was higher in persistent patients (around 2,500) than new patients (966).

These data also formed part of another study, on T cells in Graves' hyperthyroidism and ophthalmopathy. That source adds: Orbital computed tomography and thyroid ultrasound, together with serum TRAb and thyroxine and clinical symptoms, were used for diagnoses. First-round RT-PCR with HTBI primers amplified the TCR CDR3 region. Most expanded thyroid clonotypes above 0.001 recurred in blood.

The V and J genes are TRBV11-2 and TRBJ2-1; D remains unclear. The material was peripheral blood mononuclear cells (PBMCs), obtained at new diagnosis, from a patient treated with antithyroid drugs. This sequence originates from a woman aged 35-60 years with Graves disease. The CDR3, as DNA: TGTGCCAGCAGCTTGAACAGCTACAATGAGCAGTTCTTC. Amino acids: CASSLNSYNEQFF. The whole variable domain, filled in from reference TRBV11-2 and TRBJ2-1, reads EAGVAQSPRYKIIEKRQSVAFWCNPISGHATLYWYQQILGQGPKLLIQFQNNGVVDDSQLPKDRFSAERLKGVDSTLKIQPAKLEDSAVYLCASSLNSYNEQFFGPGTRLTVL.